These 7 T cell receptor beta chains were sequenced from one sample in a study of control samples from healthy donors and cancer patients. Assay: immunoSEQ multiplex PCR; the TCRdb copy retains only in-frame clones and omits some. The sample lists 170,000 or so clones; around 95% were seen once. The sequenced sample consisted of blood. These receptor sequences come from a woman aged 40 to 50 in good health.

V is TRBV19 and J is TRBJ1-2; tentative D call: TRBD1 (5 bases). CDR1 and CDR2 from the germline V gene are LNHDA and SQIVND (reference sequence). This CDR3 is 13 amino acids long. The ends were cut back, 3 bases at V and 6 bases at J, with 11 bases in the middle. The CDR3 region is CASSMGLLDGYTF. The CDR3 coding sequence is TGTGCCAGTAGTATGGGGCTTCTGGATGGCTACACCTTC.

The rearrangement links TRBV7-7 to TRBJ2-3, with 9 bases that match TRBD2. The ends lost 1 base at V and 4 bases at J; junction bases unmatched: 3. The CDR3 totals 15 residues. CDR1 and CDR2 (germline): SSHAT, FNYEAQ (reference sequence). CDR3 DNA: TGTGCCAGCAGCTTAGGTGGCGGGGGGGCAGATACGCAGTATTTT. Its translation is CASSLGGGGADTQYF.

CDR3 loop: CASSSFGASRYNEQFF. The CDR3 nucleotides read TGCGCCAGCAGCTCGTTTGGGGCTAGCAGATACAATGAGCAGTTCTTC. The chain employs TRBV5-1 and TRBJ2-1; D may be TRBD1 or TRBD2 (5 bases each). Trimming took off 3 bases at V and 4 bases at J, with 17 bases between the two ends. The germline CDR1 and CDR2 sequences are SGHRS and YFSETQ. The CDR3 contains 16 residues.

The chain is built from TRBV10-3 and TRBJ2-3, with D possibly TRBD2 on 6 matching bases. This CDR3 contains 17 residues. Germline-derived CDR1 and CDR2 are ENHRY and SYGVKD. V lost 3 bases to trimming and J lost 2 bases, with 18 bases between them. As DNA, the CDR3 is TGTGCCATCAGTGATGTTCCAAGACGGGGGTACACAGATACGCAGTATTTT. Its translation: CAISDVPRRGYTDTQYF.

The genes are TRBV11-2 and TRBJ2-7; 7 bases align to TRBD1. Germline loops: CDR1 SGHAT, CDR2 FQNNGV. V shed 7 bases, J shed 1 base, and the junction held 4 bases outside the gene matches. This CDR3 comprises 13 residues. CDR3 residues: CASNSDRSYEQYF. The CDR3 bases are TGTGCCAGCAACTCGGACAGGTCCTACGAGCAGTACTTC.

This clone has a single count. V usage is TRBV11-3 and J usage is TRBJ2-1; D call uncertain. Trimming took off 1 base at V and 5 bases at J, with 6 bases between the two ends. Looked up from germline, CDR1 is SGHNT and CDR2 is YENEEA. The CDR3 runs 13 residues. The CDR3 reads CASSLGLNNEQFF. CDR3 DNA: TGTGCCAGCAGCTTAGGTTTAAACAATGAGCAGTTCTTC.

The CDR3 here is CASSLQGTTNEKLFF. As DNA, the CDR3 is TGTGCCAGCAGCTTACAGGGTACAACTAATGAAAAACTGTTTTTT. V usage is TRBV7-2 and J usage is TRBJ1-4; possibly TRBD1 for D (5 bases). This CDR3 has 15 residues. Germline CDR1 SGHTA, CDR2 FQGNSA. V lost 2 bases and J lost 0, with 7 bases in between. Based on the CDR3 plus reference TRBV7-2 and TRBJ1-4, the full variable domain is GAGVSQSPSNKVTEKGKDVELRCDPISGHTALYWYRQSLGQGLEFLIYFQGNSAPDKSGLPSDRFSAERTGGSVSTLTIQRTQQEDSAVYLCASSLQGTTNEKLFFGSGTQLSVL.